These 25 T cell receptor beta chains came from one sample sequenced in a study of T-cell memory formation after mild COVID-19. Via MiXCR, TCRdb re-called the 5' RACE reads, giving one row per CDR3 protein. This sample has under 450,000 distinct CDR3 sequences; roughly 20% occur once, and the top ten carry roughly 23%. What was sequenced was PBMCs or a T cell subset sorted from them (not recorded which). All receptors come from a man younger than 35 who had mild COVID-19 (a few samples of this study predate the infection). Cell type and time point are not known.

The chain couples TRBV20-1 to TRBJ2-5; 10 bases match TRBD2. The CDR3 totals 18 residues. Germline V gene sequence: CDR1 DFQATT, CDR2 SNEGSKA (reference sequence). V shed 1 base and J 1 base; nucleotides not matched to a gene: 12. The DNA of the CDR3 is TGCAGTGCTAGAGGTCAGGGGTCACTAGCGGGGATCCAAGAGACCCAGTACTTC. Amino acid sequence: CSARGQGSLAGIQETQYF.

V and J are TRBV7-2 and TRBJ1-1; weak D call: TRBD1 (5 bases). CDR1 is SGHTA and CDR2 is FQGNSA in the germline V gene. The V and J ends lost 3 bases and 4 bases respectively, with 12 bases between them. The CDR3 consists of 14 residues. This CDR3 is CASSFWGVGTEAFF. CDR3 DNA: TGTGCCAGCAGCTTCTGGGGGGTTGGCACTGAAGCTTTCTTT.

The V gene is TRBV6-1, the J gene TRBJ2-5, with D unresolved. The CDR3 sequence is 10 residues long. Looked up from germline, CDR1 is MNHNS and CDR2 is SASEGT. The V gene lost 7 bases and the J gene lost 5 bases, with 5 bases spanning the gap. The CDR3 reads CASNFETQYF. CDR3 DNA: TGTGCCAGCAACTTTGAGACCCAGTACTTC.

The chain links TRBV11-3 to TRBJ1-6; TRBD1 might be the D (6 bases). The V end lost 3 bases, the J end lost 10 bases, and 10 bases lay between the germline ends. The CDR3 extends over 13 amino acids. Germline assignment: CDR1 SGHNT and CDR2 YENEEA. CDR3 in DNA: TGTGCCAGCAGCTTGGACAGTGAATCACCCCTCCACTTT. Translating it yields CASSLDSESPLHF.

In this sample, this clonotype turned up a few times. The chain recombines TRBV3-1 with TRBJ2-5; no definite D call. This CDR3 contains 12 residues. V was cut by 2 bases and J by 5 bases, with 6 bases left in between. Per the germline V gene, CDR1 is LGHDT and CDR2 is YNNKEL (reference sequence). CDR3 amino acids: CASSQTGETQYF. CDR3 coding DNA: TGTGCCAGCAGCCAAACCGGGGAGACCCAGTACTTC.

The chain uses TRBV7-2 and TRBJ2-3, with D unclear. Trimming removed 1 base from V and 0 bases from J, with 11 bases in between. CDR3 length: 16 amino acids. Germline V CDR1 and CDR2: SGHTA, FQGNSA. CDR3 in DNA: TGTGCCAGCAGCTTAGTAGTCTTATCCAGCACAGATACGCAGTATTTT. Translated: CASSLVVLSSTDTQYF.

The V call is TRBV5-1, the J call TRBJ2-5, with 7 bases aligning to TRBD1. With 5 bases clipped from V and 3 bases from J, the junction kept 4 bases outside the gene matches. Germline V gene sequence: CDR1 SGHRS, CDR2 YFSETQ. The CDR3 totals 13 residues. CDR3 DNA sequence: TGCGCCAGCAGATTTACAGGGGAAGAGACCCAGTACTTC. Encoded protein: CASRFTGEETQYF.

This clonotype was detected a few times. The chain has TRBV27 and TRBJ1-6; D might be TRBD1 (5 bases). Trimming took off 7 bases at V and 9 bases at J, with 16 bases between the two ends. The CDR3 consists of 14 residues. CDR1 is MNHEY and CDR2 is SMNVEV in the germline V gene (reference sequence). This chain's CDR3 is CASKEAARGSPLHF. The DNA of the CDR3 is TGTGCCAGCAAAGAGGCAGCGAGGGGTTCACCCCTCCACTTT.

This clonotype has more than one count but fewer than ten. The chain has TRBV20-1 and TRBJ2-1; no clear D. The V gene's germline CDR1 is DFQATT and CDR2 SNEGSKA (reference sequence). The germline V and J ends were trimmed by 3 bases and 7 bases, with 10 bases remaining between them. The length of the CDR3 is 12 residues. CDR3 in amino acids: CSASRPTNEQFF. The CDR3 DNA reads TGCAGTGCTAGTCGCCCCACGAATGAGCAGTTCTTC.

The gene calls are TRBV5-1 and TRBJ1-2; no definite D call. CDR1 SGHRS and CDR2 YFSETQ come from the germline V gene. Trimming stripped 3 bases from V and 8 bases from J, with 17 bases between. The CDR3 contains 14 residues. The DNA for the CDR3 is TGCGCCAGCAGCTCGACGTATCTCTCGGGCGGCTACACCTTC. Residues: CASSSTYLSGGYTF.

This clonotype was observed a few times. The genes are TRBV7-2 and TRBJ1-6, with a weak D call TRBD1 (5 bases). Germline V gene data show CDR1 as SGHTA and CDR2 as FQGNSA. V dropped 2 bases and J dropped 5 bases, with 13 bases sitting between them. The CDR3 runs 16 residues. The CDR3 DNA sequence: TGTGCCAGCAGCTTAAGAGGGAGGGGTGATAATTCACCCCTCCACTTT. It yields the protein CASSLRGRGDNSPLHF.

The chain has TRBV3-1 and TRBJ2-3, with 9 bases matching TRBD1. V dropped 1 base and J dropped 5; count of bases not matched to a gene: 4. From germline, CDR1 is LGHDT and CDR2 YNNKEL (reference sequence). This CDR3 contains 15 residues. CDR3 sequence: CASSQGDRARDTQYF. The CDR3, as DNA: TGTGCCAGCAGCCAAGGGGACAGGGCAAGAGATACGCAGTATTTT.

The CDR3 DNA reads TGCGCCAGCGCACCGGGGGCTTGGACTGAAGCTTTCTTT. Protein sequence: CASAPGAWTEAFF. The V gene is TRBV10-1, the J gene TRBJ1-1; D is possibly TRBD1 (6 bases). Per germline, CDR1 WNHNN and CDR2 SYGVQD (reference sequence). Trimming stripped 8 bases from V and 5 bases from J, with 15 bases between. The CDR3 has 13 residues.

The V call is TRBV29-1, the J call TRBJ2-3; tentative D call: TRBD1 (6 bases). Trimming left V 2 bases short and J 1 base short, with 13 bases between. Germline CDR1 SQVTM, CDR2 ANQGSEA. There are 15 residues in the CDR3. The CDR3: CSVERQGLGTDTQYF. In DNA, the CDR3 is TGCAGCGTTGAAAGGCAGGGGTTAGGCACAGATACGCAGTATTTT.

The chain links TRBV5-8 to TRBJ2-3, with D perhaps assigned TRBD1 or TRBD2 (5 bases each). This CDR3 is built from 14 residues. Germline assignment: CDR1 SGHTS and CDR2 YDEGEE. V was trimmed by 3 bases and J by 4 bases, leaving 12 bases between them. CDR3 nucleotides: TGTGCCAGCAGCTGGAGAGGGACCGCAGATACGCAGTATTTT. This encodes CASSWRGTADTQYF.

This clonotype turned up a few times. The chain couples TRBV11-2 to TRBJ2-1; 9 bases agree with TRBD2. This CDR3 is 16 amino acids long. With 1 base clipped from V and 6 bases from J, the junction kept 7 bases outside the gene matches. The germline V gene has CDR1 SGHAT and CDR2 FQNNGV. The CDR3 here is CASSLGSLAGINEQFF. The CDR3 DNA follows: TGTGCCAGCAGCTTAGGGAGTCTAGCGGGGATCAATGAGCAGTTCTTC. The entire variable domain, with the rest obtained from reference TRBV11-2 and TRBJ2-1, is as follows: EAGVAQSPRYKIIEKRQSVAFWCNPISGHATLYWYQQILGQGPKLLIQFQNNGVVDDSQLPKDRFSAERLKGVDSTLKIQPAKLEDSAVYLCASSLGSLAGINEQFFGPGTRLTVL.

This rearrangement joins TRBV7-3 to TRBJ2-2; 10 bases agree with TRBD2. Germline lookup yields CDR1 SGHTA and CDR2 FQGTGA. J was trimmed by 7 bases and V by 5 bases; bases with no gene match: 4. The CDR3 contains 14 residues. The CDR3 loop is CASSTRLAGGELFF. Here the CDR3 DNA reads TGTGCCAGCAGCACACGACTAGCGGGCGGGGAGCTGTTTTTT. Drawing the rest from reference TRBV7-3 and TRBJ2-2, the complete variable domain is GAGVSQTPSNKVTEKGKYVELRCDPISGHTALYWYRQSLGQGPEFLIYFQGTGAADDSGLPNDRFFAVRPEGSVSTLKIQRTERGDSAVYLCASSTRLAGGELFFGEGSRLTVL.

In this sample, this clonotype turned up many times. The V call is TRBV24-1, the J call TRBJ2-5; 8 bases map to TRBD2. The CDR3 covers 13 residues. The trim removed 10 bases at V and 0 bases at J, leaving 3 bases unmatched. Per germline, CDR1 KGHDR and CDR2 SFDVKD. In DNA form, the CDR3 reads TGTGCCACGCAGGGACTAGACCAAGAGACCCAGTACTTC. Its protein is CATQGLDQETQYF.

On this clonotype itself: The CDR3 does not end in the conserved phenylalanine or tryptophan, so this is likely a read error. The CDR3, as DNA: TGTGCCAGCAACCCGGTGGGGGTTGGCTACACCTGC. Translated, it gives CASNPVGVGYTC. V usage is TRBV7-9 and J usage is TRBJ1-2; D may be TRBD1 (5 bases). V was clipped by 7 bases and J by 7 bases, with 13 bases between them. The germline V gene encodes CDR1 SEHNR and CDR2 FQNEAQ (reference sequence). There are 12 residues in the CDR3.

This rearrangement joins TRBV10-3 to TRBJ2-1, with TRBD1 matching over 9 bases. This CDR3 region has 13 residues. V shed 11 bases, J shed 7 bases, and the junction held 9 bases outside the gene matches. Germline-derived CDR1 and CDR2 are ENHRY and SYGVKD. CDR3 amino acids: CAASDRGVNEQFF. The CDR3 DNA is TGTGCCGCCTCGGACAGGGGCGTAAATGAGCAGTTCTTC.

The CDR3 here is CASRPQGPYGYTF. For the CDR3, the DNA is TGTGCCAGCAGACCACAGGGGCCCTATGGCTACACCTTC. The chain is built from TRBV12-3 or TRBV12-4 and TRBJ1-2, with 7 bases fitting TRBD1. CDR3 length: 13 amino acids. With 6 bases clipped from V and 4 bases from J, the junction kept 5 bases outside the gene matches.

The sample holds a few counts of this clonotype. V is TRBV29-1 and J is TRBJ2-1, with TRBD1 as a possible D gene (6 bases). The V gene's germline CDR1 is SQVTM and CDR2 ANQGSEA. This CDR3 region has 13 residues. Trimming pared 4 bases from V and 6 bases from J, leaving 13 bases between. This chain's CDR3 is CSVAGANVNEQFF. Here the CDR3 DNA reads TGCAGCGTTGCAGGGGCTAATGTCAATGAGCAGTTCTTC.

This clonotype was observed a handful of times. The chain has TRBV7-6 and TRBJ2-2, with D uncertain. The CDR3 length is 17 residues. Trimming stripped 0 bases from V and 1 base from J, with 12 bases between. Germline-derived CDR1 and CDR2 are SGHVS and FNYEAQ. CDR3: CASSLALGRLNTGELFF. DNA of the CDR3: TGTGCCAGCAGCTTAGCGCTCGGACGGCTGAACACCGGGGAGCTGTTTTTT.

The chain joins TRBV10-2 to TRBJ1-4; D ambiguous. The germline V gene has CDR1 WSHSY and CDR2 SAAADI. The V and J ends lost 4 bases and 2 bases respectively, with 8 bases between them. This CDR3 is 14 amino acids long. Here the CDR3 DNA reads TGCGCCAGCAGTGGATGTGGGACTAATGAAAAACTGTTTTTT. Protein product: CASSGCGTNEKLFF.

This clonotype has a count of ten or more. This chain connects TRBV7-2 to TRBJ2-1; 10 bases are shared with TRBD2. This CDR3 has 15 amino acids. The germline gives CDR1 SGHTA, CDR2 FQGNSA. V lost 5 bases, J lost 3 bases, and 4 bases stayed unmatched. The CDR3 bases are TGTGCCAGCAGCCCCGGGACTAGCGACTACAATGAGCAGTTCTTC. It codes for CASSPGTSDYNEQFF.